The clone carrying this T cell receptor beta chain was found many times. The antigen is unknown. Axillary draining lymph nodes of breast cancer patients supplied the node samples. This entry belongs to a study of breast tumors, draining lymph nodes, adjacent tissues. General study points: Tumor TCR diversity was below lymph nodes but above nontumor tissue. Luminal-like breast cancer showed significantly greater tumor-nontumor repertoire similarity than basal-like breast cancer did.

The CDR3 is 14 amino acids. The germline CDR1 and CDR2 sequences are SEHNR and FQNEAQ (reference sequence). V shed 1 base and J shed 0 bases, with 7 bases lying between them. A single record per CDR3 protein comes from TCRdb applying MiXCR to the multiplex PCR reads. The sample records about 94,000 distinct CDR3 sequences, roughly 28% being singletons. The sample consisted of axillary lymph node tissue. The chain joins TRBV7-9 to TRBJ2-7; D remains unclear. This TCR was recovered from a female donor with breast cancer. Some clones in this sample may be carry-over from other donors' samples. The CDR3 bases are TGTGCCAGCAGCTTAGACGGGTACTCCTACGAGCAGTACTTC. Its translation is CASSLDGYSYEQYF.